This TCR beta chain came from a study of CXCR3-negative and CXCR3-positive naive CD8 T cells. Study-level findings and limits: More hydrophobic TRB CDR3s occurred in CXCR3-positive than in CXCR3-negative naive cells. Both naive subsets carried similar amounts of surface CD5, so TCR strength was inferred from TRB CDR3 properties.

About this clonotype: Its antigen is still unknown.

This CDR3 spans 14 amino acids. The germline gives CDR1 MRHNA, CDR2 SNTAGT. Every individual CD8+ T cell subset underwent sorting in triplicate at more than 250,000 cells apiece. The libraries of TRB cDNA were prepared using 5' RACE with UMI labels. TCRdb reanalyzed the 5' RACE reads, giving one entry per CDR3 protein sequence and no DNA. Across roughly 59,000 distinct CDR3 sequences, the top ten clones capture just over 0.7% of the sample. This receptor was taken from a human donor in good health. Some clones in this sample may be carry-over from other donors' samples. The V gene is TRBV6-4, the J gene TRBJ2-3; as DNA is missing, the TRBD1 call by TCRdb cannot be tested. Material for sequencing was naive CXCR3+ CD8+ T cells from blood. Subset noted: CD45RO-CCR7+CD27+CD95- naive CD8+ T cells expressing CXCR3 (TNR3+). The CDR3 reads CASSGTGGTDTQYF.